This TCR beta chain was sequenced in a study of blood T cell repertoires in COVID-19 (dated by TCRdb to between 2020 and 2021). Regarding the study in general: Samples covering the acute and convalescent phases of COVID-19 were provided by collaborators in the United States, Italy and Spain. The dataset comprised deeply sampled blood TCRbeta repertoires from subjects exposed to, actively infected with, or recovered from COVID-19. The material from the prospective study consisted of cDNA or gDNA derived from T cells, B-cell-depleted T cells, or PBMCs. Samples came from the ongoing ImmuneRACE study (first 160 participants) plus 1,254 subjects from 6 global collaborators. The sample metadata nearly always contained a de-identified subject ID, COVID-19 status, age in years and sex. The repertoires were made available in a free public database intended to serve as a resource for research on the immune response to SARS-CoV-2. Where available, HLA class I and class II types were taken from metadata supplied by the sample provider and were not determined by assay-based typing. Overall study results and their limits: The amount of clinical and demographic metadata varied by source and participant and was provided uncurated.

TCRbeta CDR3 regions were amplified from genomic DNA by means of the immunoSEQ Assay, a bias-controlled multiplex PCR. The authors' analysis ran thus. The number of nucleated cells in each sample was estimated by amplification of reference gene primers within the assay. Sequence reads were collapsed and filtered to measure the absolute abundance of every unique TCRbeta CDR3 rearrangement. Productive Simpson clonality was computed per sample as the square root of Simpson's diversity index over productive rearrangements. This immuneACCESS table, as held by TCRdb, lists in-frame sequences with V and J called but not all clones. Of the missing ones, under half trace to an unresolved V gene in checked studies; the others have no known cause. V and J calls and clone size are copied from that table; D and trimming were computed from the DNA. In this sample the table shows about 62,000 clones, around 89% of which occur a single time. 15% to 20% of the sample goes to the ten largest clones.

Reading the germline V gene (reference sequence) gives CDR1 PRHDT and CDR2 FYEKMQ. Germline trimming: 5 bases from V, 5 bases from J; junction bases outside gene matches: 14. The CDR3 covers 18 residues, taking in both the cysteine and the phenylalanine. CDR3 DNA is the only sequence kept; it has 54 bases, read in frame from the first base. At one collaborating source in Seattle, patients were enrolled during active infection and were followed longitudinally through the course of disease. The collaborating institutions used their own protocols to collect whole blood in K2EDTA tubes. For TCRbeta analysis, collaborators shipped samples as frozen whole blood, isolated PBMCs, or DNA extracted from either of those sample types. As to this clone: Its cognate antigen has yet to be identified. Base quality data are lacking; no much larger clone is found one base away.

Recombination linked TRBV13 to TRBJ2-2; 10 middle bases align to TRBD2. The source is a woman between 55 and 75 years old with COVID-19, enrolled during active disease. The sample was peripheral blood. The CDR3 region has the sequence CASSPYLSGRAGTGELFF. The nucleotide sequence is TGTGCCAGCAGCCCATACCTCAGCGGGAGGGCGGGGACCGGGGAGCTGTTTTTT.